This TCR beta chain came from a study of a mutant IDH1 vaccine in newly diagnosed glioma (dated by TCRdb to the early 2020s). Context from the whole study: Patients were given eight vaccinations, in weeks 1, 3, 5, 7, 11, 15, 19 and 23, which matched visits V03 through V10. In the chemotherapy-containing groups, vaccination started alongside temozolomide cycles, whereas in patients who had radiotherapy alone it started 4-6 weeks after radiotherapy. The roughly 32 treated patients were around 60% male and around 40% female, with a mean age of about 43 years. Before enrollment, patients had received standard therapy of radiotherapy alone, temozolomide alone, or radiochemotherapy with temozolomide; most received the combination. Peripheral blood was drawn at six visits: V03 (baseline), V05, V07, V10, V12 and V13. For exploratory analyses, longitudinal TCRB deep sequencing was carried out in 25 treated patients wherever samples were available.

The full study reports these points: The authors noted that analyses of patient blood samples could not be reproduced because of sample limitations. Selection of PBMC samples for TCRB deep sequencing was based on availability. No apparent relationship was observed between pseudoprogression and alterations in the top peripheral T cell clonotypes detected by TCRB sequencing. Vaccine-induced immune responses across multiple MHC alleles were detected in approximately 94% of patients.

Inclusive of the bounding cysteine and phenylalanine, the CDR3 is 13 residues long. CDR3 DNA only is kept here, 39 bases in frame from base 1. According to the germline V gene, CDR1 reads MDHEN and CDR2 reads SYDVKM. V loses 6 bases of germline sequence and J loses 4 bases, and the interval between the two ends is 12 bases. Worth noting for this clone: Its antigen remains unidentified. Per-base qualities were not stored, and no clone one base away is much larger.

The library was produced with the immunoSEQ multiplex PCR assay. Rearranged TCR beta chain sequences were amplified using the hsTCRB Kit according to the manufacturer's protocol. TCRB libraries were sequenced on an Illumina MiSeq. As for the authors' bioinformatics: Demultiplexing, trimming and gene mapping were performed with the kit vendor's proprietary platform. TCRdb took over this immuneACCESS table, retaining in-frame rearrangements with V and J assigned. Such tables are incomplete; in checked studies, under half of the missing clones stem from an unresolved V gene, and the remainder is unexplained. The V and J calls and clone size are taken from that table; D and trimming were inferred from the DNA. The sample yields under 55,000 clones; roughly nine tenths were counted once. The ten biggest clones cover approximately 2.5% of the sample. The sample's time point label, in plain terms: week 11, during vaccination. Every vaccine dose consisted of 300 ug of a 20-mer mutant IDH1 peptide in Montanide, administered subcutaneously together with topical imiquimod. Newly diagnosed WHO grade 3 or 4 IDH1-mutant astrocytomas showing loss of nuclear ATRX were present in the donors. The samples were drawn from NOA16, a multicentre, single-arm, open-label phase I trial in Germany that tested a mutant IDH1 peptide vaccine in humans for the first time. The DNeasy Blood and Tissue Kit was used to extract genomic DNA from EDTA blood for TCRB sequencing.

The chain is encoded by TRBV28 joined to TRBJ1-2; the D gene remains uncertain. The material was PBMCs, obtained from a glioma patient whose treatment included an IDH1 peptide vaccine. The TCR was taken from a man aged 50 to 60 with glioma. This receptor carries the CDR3 CASSFQVAYGYTF. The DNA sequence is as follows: TGTGCCAGCAGCTTTCAGGTAGCCTATGGCTACACCTTC.